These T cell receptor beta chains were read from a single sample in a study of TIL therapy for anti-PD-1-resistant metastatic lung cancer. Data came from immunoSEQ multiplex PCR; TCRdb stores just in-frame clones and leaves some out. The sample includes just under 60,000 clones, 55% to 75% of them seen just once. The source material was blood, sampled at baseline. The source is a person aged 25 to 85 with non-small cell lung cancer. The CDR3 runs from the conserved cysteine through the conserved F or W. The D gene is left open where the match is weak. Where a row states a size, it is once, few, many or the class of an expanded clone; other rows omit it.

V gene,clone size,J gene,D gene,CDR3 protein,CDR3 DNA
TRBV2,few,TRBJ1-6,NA,CASAAGTSPLHF,TGTGCCAGCGCGGCAGGGACTTCACCCCTCCACTTT
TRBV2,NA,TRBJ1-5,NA,CASSDVLWVDQPQHF,TGTGCCAGCAGTGACGTTTTGTGGGTCGATCAGCCCCAGCATTTT
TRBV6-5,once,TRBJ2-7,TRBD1,CASSSGTETYEQYF,TGTGCCAGCAGTTCCGGGACAGAGACCTACGAGCAGTACTTC
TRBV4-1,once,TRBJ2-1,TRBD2,CASSLGTSGRNLYNEQFF,TGCGCCAGCAGCCTCGGGACTAGCGGGCGCAATCTCTACAATGAGCAGTTCTTC
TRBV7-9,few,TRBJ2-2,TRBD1,CASSEDRANTGELFF,TGTGCCAGCAGCGAGGACAGGGCTAACACCGGGGAGCTGTTTTTT
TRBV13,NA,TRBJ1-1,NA,CASSPGEAGTEAFF,TGTGCCAGCAGCCCCGGGGAGGCGGGCACTGAAGCTTTCTTT
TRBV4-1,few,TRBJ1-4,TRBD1,CASSQDSGGSEKLFF,TGCGCCAGCAGCCAAGATTCAGGGGGTAGTGAAAAACTGTTTTTT
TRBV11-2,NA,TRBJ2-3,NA,CASSLGTDTQYF,TGTGCCAGCAGCTTAGGCACAGATACGCAGTATTTT
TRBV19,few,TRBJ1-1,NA,CASSIGGARPNTEAFF,TGTGCCAGTAGTATAGGAGGGGCCAGGCCTAACACTGAAGCTTTCTTT
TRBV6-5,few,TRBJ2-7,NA,CASKKTQISYEQYF,TGTGCCAGCAAGAAGACGCAGATTAGCTACGAGCAGTACTTC
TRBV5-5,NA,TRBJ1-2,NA,CASSLEASLRGYTF,TGTGCCAGCAGCTTGGAGGCGTCTCTCCGCGGCTACACCTTC
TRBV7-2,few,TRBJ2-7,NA,CASSFRQVSNEQYF,TGTGCCAGCAGCTTCCGACAGGTCTCGAACGAGCAGTACTTC
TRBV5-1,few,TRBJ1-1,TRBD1,CASSTYGTGVTEAFF,TGCGCCAGCAGCACTTACGGGACAGGGGTTACTGAAGCTTTCTTT
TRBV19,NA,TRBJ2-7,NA,CASSMSGQAYEQYF,TGTGCCAGTAGTATGTCAGGACAAGCCTACGAGCAGTACTTC
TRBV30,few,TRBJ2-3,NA,CAWSVRGADTQYF,TGTGCCTGGAGTGTACGGGGAGCAGATACGCAGTATTTT
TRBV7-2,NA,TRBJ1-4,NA,CASSLQPGYEKLFF,TGTGCCAGCAGCTTACAACCCGGTTATGAAAAACTGTTTTTT
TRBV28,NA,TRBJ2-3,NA,CASRLLSTDTQYF,TGTGCCAGCAGACTGCTTAGCACAGATACGCAGTATTTT
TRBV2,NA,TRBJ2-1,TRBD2,CASSEEDLAGGWSYNEQFF,TGTGCCAGCAGTGAAGAGGACCTAGCGGGAGGATGGTCCTACAATGAGCAGTTCTTC
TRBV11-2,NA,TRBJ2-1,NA,CASSAAGVNEQFF,TGTGCCAGCAGCGCAGCAGGGGTCAATGAGCAGTTCTTC
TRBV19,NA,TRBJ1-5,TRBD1,CASSRQGLGNQPQHF,TGTGCCAGTAGCCGACAGGGGTTGGGAAATCAGCCCCAGCATTTT
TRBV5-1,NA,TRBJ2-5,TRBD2,CASSLGGTSGETQYF,TGCGCCAGCAGCTTGGGAGGGACTAGTGGGGAGACCCAGTACTTC
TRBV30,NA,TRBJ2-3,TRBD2,CAWMRTSGRITDTQYF,TGTGCCTGGATGAGGACTAGCGGGAGGATCACAGATACGCAGTATTTT
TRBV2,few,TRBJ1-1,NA,CASSEVQGSAEAFF,TGTGCCAGCAGTGAAGTCCAGGGGAGCGCTGAAGCTTTCTTT
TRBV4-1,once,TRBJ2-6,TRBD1,CASSQETGESSGANVLTF,TGCGCCAGCAGCCAGGAGACAGGGGAAAGCTCTGGGGCCAACGTCCTGACTTTC
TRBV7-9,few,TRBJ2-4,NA,CASSFSSGDIQYF,TGTGCCAGCAGCTTCTCGTCCGGGGACATTCAGTACTTC
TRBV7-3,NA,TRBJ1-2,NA,CASSPGPRRGDYGYTF,TGTGCCAGCAGCCCGGGCCCTCGAAGGGGCGACTATGGCTACACCTTC
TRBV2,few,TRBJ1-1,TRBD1,CASSYRGEAFF,TGTGCCAGCAGCTACAGGGGTGAAGCTTTCTTT
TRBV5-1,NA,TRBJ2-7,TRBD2,CASSLDLLAGGYEQYF,TGCGCCAGCAGCTTAGACCTACTAGCGGGCGGCTACGAGCAGTACTTC
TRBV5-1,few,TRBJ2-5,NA,CASSLYQETQYF,TGCGCCAGCAGTCTGTACCAAGAGACCCAGTACTTC
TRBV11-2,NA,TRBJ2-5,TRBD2,CASRFGASGGEETQYF,TGTGCCAGCAGATTTGGGGCTAGCGGGGGGGAAGAGACCCAGTACTTC
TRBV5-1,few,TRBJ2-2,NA,CASSPLTSSTGELFF,TGCGCCAGCAGCCCACTAACTAGCAGCACCGGGGAGCTGTTTTTT
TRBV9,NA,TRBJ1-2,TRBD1,CASSGEQGVYGYTF,TGTGCCAGCAGCGGGGAACAGGGGGTCTATGGCTACACCTTC
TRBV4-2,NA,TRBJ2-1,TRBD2,CASSHDSGRASGEQFF,TGTGCCAGCAGCCACGATAGCGGGAGGGCCTCAGGTGAGCAGTTCTTC
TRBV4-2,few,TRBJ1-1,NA,CASSLTSKADTEAFF,TGTGCCAGCAGCCTCACCTCGAAGGCCGACACTGAAGCTTTCTTT
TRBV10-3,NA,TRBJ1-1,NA,CATRGPNTEAFF,TGTGCCACCAGGGGACCCAACACTGAAGCTTTCTTT
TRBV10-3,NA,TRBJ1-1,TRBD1,CASRTGVGNTEAFF,TGTGCCAGCCGGACAGGGGTTGGGAACACTGAAGCTTTCTTT